Listed below are T cell receptor beta chains from one sample, sequenced in a study of blood T cells in healthy people across ages. TCRdb independently ran MiXCR on the 5' RACE reads; one entry per CDR3 protein. The sample holds about 1.7 million distinct CDR3 sequences, over 25% seen once. Material for sequencing was blood. Receptors were obtained from a woman aged 30 to 39 in good health. CDR3s include the opening cysteine and the closing phenylalanine or tryptophan. A D gene is named only where the DNA matches it firmly. A clone size is listed for some rows: how often the clone was seen (once, few, many), or a class if it is expanded.

D: -
J: TRBJ2-1
size: few
length: 13
V: TRBV7-2
CDR3: CAGKQGGANEQFF
DNA: TGTGCCGGCAAACAAGGGGGGGCAAATGAGCAGTTCTTC

D: -
J: TRBJ2-5
size: few
length: 15
V: TRBV29-1
CDR3: CSAHRPIDGWETQYF
DNA: TGCAGCGCCCATCGACCGATCGATGGATGGGAGACCCAGTACTTC

D: -
J: TRBJ2-3
size: few
length: 15
V: TRBV7-3
CDR3: CASSLTSLPSDTQYF
DNA: TGTGCCAGCAGCTTAACGTCACTTCCATCGGATACGCAGTATTTT

D: TRBD1
J: TRBJ1-1
size: few
length: 13
V: TRBV29-1
CDR3: CSGYDRGPTEAFF
DNA: TGCAGCGGGTACGACAGGGGGCCCACTGAAGCTTTCTTT

D: -
J: TRBJ2-7
size: few
length: 15
V: TRBV28
CDR3: CASSSGPKGAYEQYF
DNA: TGTGCCAGCAGTTCGGGTCCAAAGGGGGCCTACGAGCAGTACTTC

D: -
J: TRBJ2-5
size: -
length: 15
V: TRBV3-1
CDR3: CASRKTSGGWETQYF
DNA: TGTGCCAGCAGAAAAACTAGTGGGGGGTGGGAGACCCAGTACTTC

D: -
J: TRBJ1-4
size: -
length: 16
V: TRBV7-9
CDR3: CASMERGPATNEKLFF
DNA: TGTGCCAGCATGGAGAGAGGCCCCGCAACTAATGAAAAACTGTTTTTT

D: -
J: TRBJ2-4
size: few
length: 15
V: TRBV29-1
CDR3: CSVALITGSGNIQYF
DNA: TGCAGCGTTGCATTAATAACAGGGAGTGGGAACATTCAGTACTTC

D: -
J: TRBJ1-1
size: few
length: 14
V: TRBV29-1
CDR3: CSVEVRGENTEAFF
DNA: TGCAGCGTTGAAGTTCGGGGGGAAAACACTGAAGCTTTCTTT

D: TRBD1
J: TRBJ2-1
size: -
length: 14
V: TRBV10-3
CDR3: CAISPGTGGHEQFF
DNA: TGTGCCATCAGCCCCGGGACAGGGGGCCATGAGCAGTTCTTC

D: TRBD1
J: TRBJ2-3
size: -
length: 16
V: TRBV28
CDR3: CASSSPGDRATDTQYF
DNA: TGTGCCAGCAGTTCCCCCGGGGACAGGGCTACAGATACGCAGTATTTT

D: -
J: TRBJ1-2
size: -
length: 16
V: TRBV20-1
CDR3: CSARDSPKLSNYGYIF
DNA: TGCAGTGCTAGAGACAGCCCCAAGCTTTCTAACTATGGCTACATCTTC

D: -
J: TRBJ1-6
size: few
length: 15
V: TRBV6-5
CDR3: CATRDGSSYNSPLHF
DNA: TGTGCCACCCGGGACGGGAGCTCCTATAATTCACCCCTCCACTTT

D: -
J: TRBJ2-5
size: many
length: 15
V: TRBV20-1
CDR3: CSGLKSGGEVETQYF
DNA: TGCAGTGGTCTTAAATCTGGGGGAGAGGTGGAGACCCAGTACTTC

D: -
J: TRBJ1-2
size: -
length: 14
V: TRBV7-9
CDR3: CASSRGAGAVGYTF
DNA: TGTGCCAGCAGCCGAGGTGCGGGGGCGGTTGGCTACACCTTC

D: TRBD1
J: TRBJ2-7
size: few
length: 14
V: TRBV20-1
CDR3: CSARQGASYNEQYF
DNA: TGCAGTGCTCGACAGGGAGCTTCCTACAATGAGCAGTACTTC

D: -
J: TRBJ2-7
size: many
length: 13
V: TRBV15
CDR3: CATSRDPAYEQYF
DNA: TGTGCCACCAGCAGAGATCCGGCCTACGAGCAGTACTTC

D: -
J: TRBJ1-5
size: few
length: 14
V: TRBV7-2
CDR3: CASSLARGGQPQHF
DNA: TGTGCCAGCAGCTTAGCGAGGGGTGGTCAGCCCCAGCATTTT

D: TRBD1
J: TRBJ1-5
size: -
length: 15
V: TRBV7-9
CDR3: CASSPGDSSNQPQHF
DNA: TGTGCCAGCAGCCCGGGGGACAGCAGCAATCAGCCCCAGCATTTT

D: TRBD2
J: TRBJ2-5
size: many
length: 15
V: TRBV12-3/TRBV12-4
CDR3: CASSLGLAGSETQYF
DNA: TGTGCCAGCAGTTTAGGACTAGCGGGGTCAGAGACCCAGTACTTC

D: TRBD1
J: TRBJ1-2
size: few
length: 15
V: TRBV5-6
CDR3: CASVIRGASNYGYTF
DNA: TGTGCCAGCGTCATCAGGGGGGCTTCCAACTATGGCTACACCTTC

D: TRBD1
J: TRBJ2-7
size: many
length: 16
V: TRBV28
CDR3: CASSAPPGQGPYEQYF
DNA: TGTGCCAGCAGTGCACCCCCGGGACAGGGACCCTACGAGCAGTACTTC

D: -
J: TRBJ2-5
size: many
length: 17
V: TRBV12-3/TRBV12-4
CDR3: CASSLGPPGSVEETQYF
DNA: TGTGCCAGCAGTTTAGGGCCCCCGGGATCGGTAGAAGAGACCCAGTACTTC

D: -
J: TRBJ1-1
size: few
length: 13
V: TRBV20-1
CDR3: CSAREPANTEAFF
DNA: TGCAGTGCTCGAGAACCAGCTAACACTGAAGCTTTCTTT

D: -
J: TRBJ2-5
size: many
length: 13
V: TRBV5-1
CDR3: CASGDGRGETQYF
DNA: TGCGCCAGCGGGGACGGAAGGGGGGAGACCCAGTACTTC

D: -
J: TRBJ2-6
size: -
length: 17
V: TRBV7-3
CDR3: CASSSRGTETGANVLTF
DNA: TGTGCCAGCAGCTCAAGGGGGACGGAGACTGGGGCCAACGTCCTGACTTTC

D: -
J: TRBJ1-5
size: -
length: 13
V: TRBV14
CDR3: CASSQTTNQPQHF
DNA: TGTGCCAGCAGCCAAACGACCAATCAGCCCCAGCATTTT

D: TRBD2
J: TRBJ2-7
size: many
length: 15
V: TRBV15
CDR3: CATSRGRAGGNEQYF
DNA: TGTGCCACCAGCAGAGGCCGAGCGGGAGGAAACGAGCAGTACTTC

D: -
J: TRBJ2-7
size: few
length: 12
V: TRBV28
CDR3: CASSLSRAEQYF
DNA: TGTGCCAGCAGTTTATCGAGGGCCGAGCAGTACTTC

D: -
J: TRBJ2-4
size: -
length: 17
V: TRBV4-1
CDR3: CASSQEGGRSAKNIQYF
DNA: TGCGCCAGCAGCCAAGAAGGAGGAAGGAGTGCCAAAAACATTCAGTACTTC

D: -
J: TRBJ1-2
size: -
length: 13
V: TRBV21-1
CDR3: CASNHTRDYGYTF
DNA: TGTGCCAGCAACCATACTCGGGACTATGGCTACACCTTT

D: -
J: TRBJ2-6
size: -
length: 14
V: TRBV7-2
CDR3: CAATKGSGANVLTF
DNA: TGTGCCGCGACTAAGGGTTCTGGGGCCAACGTCCTGACTTTC

D: -
J: TRBJ1-2
size: -
length: 14
V: TRBV9
CDR3: CASSLSGEVDGYTF
DNA: TGTGCCAGCAGCCTCTCGGGGGAAGTGGATGGCTACACCTTC

D: -
J: TRBJ2-7
size: -
length: 14
V: TRBV5-1
CDR3: CASSRDASSCEQYF
DNA: TGCGCCAGCAGCCGGGATGCGAGCTCCTGCGAGCAGTACTTC

D: TRBD2
J: TRBJ2-1
size: many
length: 13
V: TRBV10-3
CDR3: CAPRLAEDNEQFF
DNA: TGTGCCCCAAGACTAGCGGAGGACAATGAGCAGTTCTTC

D: -
J: TRBJ2-7
size: many
length: 13
V: TRBV20-1
CDR3: CSARGGYEYEQYF
DNA: TGCAGTGCTAGAGGGGGCTATGAATACGAGCAGTACTTC

D: TRBD1
J: TRBJ1-2
size: -
length: 14
V: TRBV29-1
CDR3: CSVGGTGYNYGYTF
DNA: TGCAGCGTTGGGGGGACAGGGTATAACTATGGCTACACCTTC

D: -
J: TRBJ1-2
size: many
length: 12
V: TRBV6-2/TRBV6-3
CDR3: CASTGTNYGYTF
DNA: TGTGCCAGCACGGGGACTAACTATGGCTACACCTTC

D: TRBD2
J: TRBJ2-7
size: -
length: 15
V: TRBV15
CDR3: CATSGIAGGPNEQYF
DNA: TGTGCCACCAGCGGGATAGCGGGAGGGCCGAATGAGCAGTACTTC

D: TRBD1
J: TRBJ2-3
size: -
length: 16
V: TRBV7-2
CDR3: CASSPRDRGGPDTQYF
DNA: TGTGCCAGCAGCCCTAGGGACAGGGGGGGGCCAGATACGCAGTATTTT

D: TRBD1
J: TRBJ2-1
size: few
length: 20
V: TRBV5-1
CDR3: CASSPDFSLDRGSSYNEQFF
DNA: TGCGCCAGCAGCCCCGACTTCTCTTTAGACAGGGGCAGCTCCTACAATGAGCAGTTCTTC

D: TRBD1
J: TRBJ2-7
size: few
length: 14
V: TRBV20-1
CDR3: CSAPSAGGWSEQYF
DNA: TGCAGTGCCCCTTCGGCAGGGGGCTGGTCCGAGCAGTACTTC

D: TRBD1
J: TRBJ2-2
size: many
length: 15
V: TRBV7-6
CDR3: CASRPQGAQGGELFF
DNA: TGTGCCAGCAGACCGCAGGGGGCGCAGGGCGGGGAGCTGTTTTTT

D: -
J: TRBJ1-4
size: -
length: 14
V: TRBV20-1
CDR3: CSARPRGENEKLFF
DNA: TGCAGTGCTAGACCGCGGGGGGAGAACGAAAAACTGTTTTTT

D: -
J: TRBJ2-1
size: many
length: 15
V: TRBV5-5
CDR3: CASSPPRGTYNEQFF
DNA: TGTGCCAGCAGCCCCCCGAGAGGAACCTACAATGAGCAGTTCTTC

D: -
J: TRBJ1-1
size: few
length: 14
V: TRBV29-1
CDR3: CSVSLQAENTEAFF
DNA: TGCAGCGTTTCATTACAGGCTGAAAACACTGAAGCTTTCTTT

D: TRBD2
J: TRBJ2-5
size: -
length: 16
V: TRBV28
CDR3: CASRNPPGGERETQYF
DNA: TGTGCCAGCAGAAACCCCCCGGGAGGGGAAAGAGAGACCCAGTACTTC

D: -
J: TRBJ1-5
size: -
length: 16
V: TRBV20-1
CDR3: CSARGGPSRSNQPQHF
DNA: TGCAGTGCTAGAGGAGGGCCTTCAAGGAGCAATCAGCCCCAGCATTTT

D: -
J: TRBJ2-1
size: -
length: 14
V: TRBV9
CDR3: CASSPPGREEAQFF
DNA: TGTGCCAGCAGCCCTCCCGGGAGAGAAGAGGCCCAGTTCTTC

D: -
J: TRBJ2-1
size: -
length: 16
V: TRBV4-1
CDR3: CASSQAEGGPRDEQFF
DNA: TGCGCCAGCAGCCAAGCCGAAGGGGGGCCCCGGGATGAGCAGTTCTTC

D: -
J: TRBJ1-2
size: -
length: 13
V: TRBV3-1
CDR3: CASSHAGERGYTF
DNA: TGTGCCAGCAGCCATGCAGGGGAGCGGGGCTACACCTTC

D: -
J: TRBJ1-1
size: -
length: 14
V: TRBV7-2
CDR3: CASSPSGGGLEAFF
DNA: TGTGCCAGCAGCCCGTCAGGCGGGGGGCTGGAAGCTTTCTTT

D: TRBD2
J: TRBJ2-5
size: few
length: 16
V: TRBV5-1
CDR3: CASSLDLRGGKETQYF
DNA: TGCGCCAGCAGCTTGGATTTGCGGGGGGGCAAAGAGACCCAGTACTTC

D: TRBD2
J: TRBJ2-1
size: many
length: 14
V: TRBV20-1
CDR3: CSARTNREGNEQFF
DNA: TGCAGTGCCAGGACTAACCGGGAGGGAAATGAGCAGTTCTTC

D: -
J: TRBJ2-7
size: -
length: 12
V: TRBV7-2
CDR3: CASSLISYGQYF
DNA: TGTGCCAGCAGCCTGATCTCCTACGGGCAGTACTTC

D: TRBD2
J: TRBJ2-4
size: many
length: 18
V: TRBV15
CDR3: CATSRDGREGLAKNIQYF
DNA: TGTGCCACCAGCAGAGATGGGCGGGAGGGCCTGGCCAAAAACATTCAGTACTTC

D: -
J: TRBJ2-7
size: many
length: 14
V: TRBV20-1
CDR3: CSARDYSSSYEQYF
DNA: TGCAGTGCCAGAGATTACTCGAGCTCCTACGAGCAGTACTTC

D: TRBD1
J: TRBJ1-1
size: -
length: 15
V: TRBV6-2/TRBV6-3
CDR3: CASSRDRGMNTEAFF
DNA: TGTGCCAGCAGTCGGGACAGGGGGATGAACACTGAAGCTTTCTTT

D: TRBD1
J: TRBJ1-4
size: few
length: 13
V: TRBV20-1
CDR3: CSAQTGGGEKLFF
DNA: TGCAGTGCTCAAACAGGGGGCGGTGAAAAACTGTTTTTT